A selection of T cell receptor beta chains follows, all from one sample in a study of cytomegalovirus exposure and HLA in healthy donors. The method was immunoSEQ multiplex PCR; TCRdb's version includes in-frame clones alone and lacks a portion of them. The sample shows 75,000 to 100,000 clones, approximately 79% of them seen only once. Sample: PBMCs. The source of these receptors is a male donor in good health and CMV-seronegative. Each CDR3 is given with its conserved first and last residue. Fields, in order: clone size, CDR3 length, J gene, D gene, V gene, CDR3 DNA, CDR3 protein. D genes are given only for firm matches. The size of a clone is reported for some rows only, either as once, few or many, or as a class for expanded clones.

clone size: .
CDR3 length: 14
J gene: TRBJ1-4
D gene: TRBD1
V gene: TRBV6-1
CDR3 DNA: TGTGCCAGCACCCTAGGGACAGGGACGGAAAAACTGTTTTTT
CDR3 protein: CASTLGTGTEKLFF

clone size: few
CDR3 length: 16
J gene: TRBJ2-1
D gene: TRBD2
V gene: TRBV4-2
CDR3 DNA: TGTGCCAGCAGCCAAGATGGGCTAGCGGGAGGGCCGCGGCAGTTCTTC
CDR3 protein: CASSQDGLAGGPRQFF

clone size: .
CDR3 length: 15
J gene: TRBJ2-5
D gene: TRBD1
V gene: TRBV6-5
CDR3 DNA: TGTGCCAGCAGTTACTTCGACAGGGGCGGGGAGACCCAGTACTTC
CDR3 protein: CASSYFDRGGETQYF

clone size: once
CDR3 length: 16
J gene: TRBJ2-7
D gene: .
V gene: TRBV7-9
CDR3 DNA: TGTGCCAGCAGCCTACCTACAGGGGGGGTTTCCGACGAGCAGTACTTC
CDR3 protein: CASSLPTGGVSDEQYF

clone size: .
CDR3 length: 14
J gene: TRBJ1-2
D gene: TRBD1
V gene: TRBV2
CDR3 DNA: TGTGCCAGCACTAAACAGGGGGCAGCCCCTGGCTACACCTTC
CDR3 protein: CASTKQGAAPGYTF

clone size: .
CDR3 length: 19
J gene: TRBJ2-7
D gene: TRBD2
V gene: TRBV4-2
CDR3 DNA: TGTGCCAGCAGCCAAGAAGGTTCAAGCGGGAGTCATGCGGGCAACGAGCAGTACTTC
CDR3 protein: CASSQEGSSGSHAGNEQYF

clone size: .
CDR3 length: 19
J gene: TRBJ2-3
D gene: TRBD2
V gene: TRBV9
CDR3 DNA: TGTGCCAGCAGCGGGGGACTAGCGGGAGGGGCCTCCCCCAGGGATACGCAGTATTTT
CDR3 protein: CASSGGLAGGASPRDTQYF

clone size: few
CDR3 length: 16
J gene: TRBJ2-7
D gene: .
V gene: TRBV13
CDR3 DNA: TGTGCCAGCAGCTTAGCAGGGGCAGGGAGCTCCTACGAGCAGTACTTC
CDR3 protein: CASSLAGAGSSYEQYF

clone size: .
CDR3 length: 14
J gene: TRBJ1-6
D gene: .
V gene: TRBV6-6
CDR3 DNA: TGTGCCAGCAGCACCGGGACTCCGAATTCACCCCTCCACTTT
CDR3 protein: CASSTGTPNSPLHF

clone size: .
CDR3 length: 13
J gene: TRBJ2-7
D gene: TRBD1
V gene: TRBV6-6
CDR3 DNA: TGTGCCAGCAGTTACGACAGGGGCTACGAGCAGTACTTC
CDR3 protein: CASSYDRGYEQYF

clone size: .
CDR3 length: 14
J gene: TRBJ2-2
D gene: .
V gene: TRBV6-5
CDR3 DNA: TGTGCCAGCAGTAGCGGACCGGACACCGGGGAGCTGTTTTTT
CDR3 protein: CASSSGPDTGELFF

clone size: .
CDR3 length: 13
J gene: TRBJ2-7
D gene: TRBD1
V gene: TRBV2
CDR3 DNA: TGTGCCAGCAATCGGGACAGGGAAGGCGAGCAGTACTTC
CDR3 protein: CASNRDREGEQYF

clone size: .
CDR3 length: 14
J gene: TRBJ2-3
D gene: TRBD2
V gene: TRBV30
CDR3 DNA: TGTGCCTCTTCGGGACTAGTAAGCACAGATACGCAGTATTTT
CDR3 protein: CASSGLVSTDTQYF

clone size: .
CDR3 length: 15
J gene: TRBJ2-1
D gene: TRBD2
V gene: TRBV5-1
CDR3 DNA: TGCGCCAGCAGCTTGGCCCTAGCGGGAAACAATGAGCAGTTCTTC
CDR3 protein: CASSLALAGNNEQFF

clone size: .
CDR3 length: 13
J gene: TRBJ1-1
D gene: TRBD1
V gene: TRBV29-1
CDR3 DNA: TGCAGCGGCCGGACAGGAGGGAACACTGAAGCTTTCTTT
CDR3 protein: CSGRTGGNTEAFF

clone size: .
CDR3 length: 17
J gene: TRBJ2-3
D gene: TRBD2
V gene: TRBV4-1
CDR3 DNA: TGCGCCAGCAGCCAAGATATAATTAGCGGGCTCACAGATACGCAGTATTTT
CDR3 protein: CASSQDIISGLTDTQYF

clone size: .
CDR3 length: 15
J gene: TRBJ2-2
D gene: .
V gene: TRBV9
CDR3 DNA: TGTGCCAGCAGCGCTACATCTAGATACACCGGGGAGCTGTTTTTT
CDR3 protein: CASSATSRYTGELFF

clone size: .
CDR3 length: 18
J gene: TRBJ2-3
D gene: .
V gene: TRBV5-6
CDR3 DNA: TGTGCCAGCAGCTTGGGGACAAGGTTGTCCTCGAGCACAGATACGCAGTATTTT
CDR3 protein: CASSLGTRLSSSTDTQYF

clone size: .
CDR3 length: 16
J gene: TRBJ2-7
D gene: .
V gene: TRBV9
CDR3 DNA: TGTGCCAGCAGCGTAGCCATCAGGGCCAGCTCCTACGAGCAGTACTTC
CDR3 protein: CASSVAIRASSYEQYF

clone size: .
CDR3 length: 15
J gene: TRBJ2-3
D gene: TRBD2
V gene: TRBV9
CDR3 DNA: TGTGCCAGCAGCGTTGGGCGGGAGGGGACAGATACGCAGTATTTT
CDR3 protein: CASSVGREGTDTQYF

clone size: .
CDR3 length: 16
J gene: TRBJ1-5
D gene: TRBD1
V gene: TRBV27
CDR3 DNA: TGTGCCAGCAGTTCAGGGGGAGGCCGATCGAACCAGCCCCAGCATTTT
CDR3 protein: CASSSGGGRSNQPQHF

clone size: .
CDR3 length: 13
J gene: TRBJ2-5
D gene: .
V gene: TRBV28
CDR3 DNA: TGTGCCACCAGAAGACAGAGCCAAGAGACCCAGTACTTC
CDR3 protein: CATRRQSQETQYF

clone size: .
CDR3 length: 14
J gene: TRBJ2-1
D gene: .
V gene: TRBV28
CDR3 DNA: TGTGCCAGCAGTCCTCCAGTAGGGGGCAATGAGCAGTTCTTC
CDR3 protein: CASSPPVGGNEQFF

clone size: .
CDR3 length: 13
J gene: TRBJ1-1
D gene: .
V gene: TRBV7-7
CDR3 DNA: TGTGCTAGCAGCTTAGGGACTTTCACTGAAGCTTTCTTT
CDR3 protein: CASSLGTFTEAFF

clone size: .
CDR3 length: 14
J gene: TRBJ2-7
D gene: TRBD2
V gene: TRBV5-1
CDR3 DNA: TGCGCCAGCAGTTATGCGGGGGTTTCCTACGAGCAGTACTTC
CDR3 protein: CASSYAGVSYEQYF

clone size: .
CDR3 length: 14
J gene: TRBJ1-2
D gene: TRBD1
V gene: TRBV29-1
CDR3 DNA: TGCAGCGCTGGGGGGACAGGCGAGCGCTATGGCTACACCTTC
CDR3 protein: CSAGGTGERYGYTF

clone size: few
CDR3 length: 14
J gene: TRBJ2-7
D gene: TRBD1
V gene: TRBV5-1
CDR3 DNA: TGCGCCAGCAGCTGGGGGACAGGTTCCAGCGAGCAGTACTTC
CDR3 protein: CASSWGTGSSEQYF

clone size: .
CDR3 length: 14
J gene: TRBJ1-2
D gene: .
V gene: TRBV5-4
CDR3 DNA: TGTGCCAGCAGCTTAGGAACAGGGAACCATGGCTACACCTTC
CDR3 protein: CASSLGTGNHGYTF

clone size: .
CDR3 length: 12
J gene: TRBJ1-5
D gene: .
V gene: TRBV29-1
CDR3 DNA: TGCAGCGTGGGGGGGGTCAATCAGCCCCAGCATTTT
CDR3 protein: CSVGGVNQPQHF

clone size: .
CDR3 length: 13
J gene: TRBJ1-1
D gene: .
V gene: TRBV28
CDR3 DNA: TGTGCCAGCAGTTTAACATGGGCCACTGAAGCTTTCTTT
CDR3 protein: CASSLTWATEAFF

clone size: .
CDR3 length: 12
J gene: TRBJ1-2
D gene: .
V gene: TRBV27
CDR3 DNA: TGTGCCAGCAGTGGCACGACTGGCGGCTACACCTTC
CDR3 protein: CASSGTTGGYTF

clone size: .
CDR3 length: 18
J gene: TRBJ1-3
D gene: .
V gene: TRBV11-2
CDR3 DNA: TGTGCCAGCAGCTTAGTTCTAGGGTCCGTGACTACTGGAAACACCATATATTTT
CDR3 protein: CASSLVLGSVTTGNTIYF

clone size: once
CDR3 length: 17
J gene: TRBJ1-1
D gene: TRBD1
V gene: TRBV7-6
CDR3 DNA: TGTGCCAGCAGCTTAGTCGGGACAGGGCCGCCCGGGTCGCGAGCTTTCTTT
CDR3 protein: CASSLVGTGPPGSRAFF

clone size: .
CDR3 length: 14
J gene: TRBJ2-5
D gene: .
V gene: TRBV5-6
CDR3 DNA: TGTGCCAGCAGCAGGACCGGGACACAAGAGACCCAGTACTTC
CDR3 protein: CASSRTGTQETQYF

clone size: .
CDR3 length: 13
J gene: TRBJ1-5
D gene: .
V gene: TRBV27
CDR3 DNA: TGTGCCAGCAGTCTCACTTACAATCAGCCCCAGCATTTT
CDR3 protein: CASSLTYNQPQHF

clone size: .
CDR3 length: 14
J gene: TRBJ1-2
D gene: TRBD1
V gene: TRBV6-5
CDR3 DNA: TGTGCCAGCAGTAACACCGGGACAGGGGAAGGCTACACCTTC
CDR3 protein: CASSNTGTGEGYTF

clone size: .
CDR3 length: 15
J gene: TRBJ1-5
D gene: TRBD1
V gene: TRBV5-1
CDR3 DNA: TGCGCCAGCAGCCCGACAGGGGGCGCGGGACAGCCCCAGCATTTT
CDR3 protein: CASSPTGGAGQPQHF

clone size: .
CDR3 length: 13
J gene: TRBJ1-2
D gene: TRBD1
V gene: TRBV28
CDR3 DNA: TGTGCCAGCGACACCGACAGGGCGGGGGGCTACACCTTC
CDR3 protein: CASDTDRAGGYTF

clone size: once
CDR3 length: 13
J gene: TRBJ1-1
D gene: .
V gene: TRBV4-2
CDR3 DNA: TGTGCCAGCAGCCATGAGTTAAACACTGAAGCTTTCTTT
CDR3 protein: CASSHELNTEAFF

clone size: .
CDR3 length: 16
J gene: TRBJ2-1
D gene: TRBD1
V gene: TRBV18
CDR3 DNA: TGTGCCAGCTCACAGCCGGGACAGGATGGCTACAATGAGCAGTTCTTC
CDR3 protein: CASSQPGQDGYNEQFF

clone size: .
CDR3 length: 13
J gene: TRBJ2-3
D gene: .
V gene: TRBV29-1
CDR3 DNA: TGCAGCGTTGTGGTAGGAGGCACAGATACGCAGTATTTT
CDR3 protein: CSVVVGGTDTQYF

clone size: once
CDR3 length: 14
J gene: TRBJ2-7
D gene: TRBD2
V gene: TRBV7-9
CDR3 DNA: TGTGCCAGCAGCTTAGCGCTAGCGGGTGTCGATCAGTACTTC
CDR3 protein: CASSLALAGVDQYF

clone size: .
CDR3 length: 18
J gene: TRBJ1-1
D gene: TRBD1
V gene: TRBV4-2
CDR3 DNA: TGTGCCAGCACCCGACGGGTAGGAGGGGGCATTGTAGGGGGTGAAGCTTTCTTT
CDR3 protein: CASTRRVGGGIVGGEAFF

clone size: .
CDR3 length: 15
J gene: TRBJ1-2
D gene: .
V gene: TRBV5-1
CDR3 DNA: TGCGCCAGCAGCTTGGACGGCAGCGATAACTATGGCTACACCTTC
CDR3 protein: CASSLDGSDNYGYTF

clone size: .
CDR3 length: 13
J gene: TRBJ2-1
D gene: .
V gene: TRBV9
CDR3 DNA: TGTGCCAGCAGCGTCGGACAGTACAATGAGCAGTTCTTC
CDR3 protein: CASSVGQYNEQFF